These T cell receptor beta chains were read from a single sample in a study of blood T cell repertoires in COVID-19. The data were produced by immunoSEQ multiplex PCR, yet TCRdb's version contains in-frame clones alone and is incomplete. The sample holds 200,000 to 250,000 clones; more than 70% are singletons and the top ten take 3.5% to 4%. The sample taken for sequencing was peripheral blood. The receptors originated from a woman aged 80 or older with acute or convalescent COVID-19. CDR3s include the opening cysteine and the closing phenylalanine or tryptophan. The D gene is left open where the match is weak. Part of the rows lack a size; the others show once, few, many or a class for expanded clones.

abundance: few; j_gene: TRBJ1-2; d_gene: -; v_gene: TRBV28; CDR3aa: CASSPTVLGYGYTF; CDR3nt: TGTGCCAGCAGCCCGACAGTTTTGGGCTATGGCTACACCTTC
abundance: -; j_gene: TRBJ2-5; d_gene: TRBD2; v_gene: TRBV7-2; CDR3aa: CASSPRTAGGDETQYF; CDR3nt: TGTGCCAGCAGCCCCAGAACAGCGGGGGGAGATGAGACCCAGTACTTC
abundance: -; j_gene: TRBJ2-2; d_gene: TRBD1; v_gene: TRBV11-2; CDR3aa: CASSLGGQGAWSTGELFF; CDR3nt: TGTGCCAGCAGCTTAGGGGGACAGGGGGCATGGTCGACCGGGGAGCTGTTTTTT
abundance: -; j_gene: TRBJ1-1; d_gene: TRBD1; v_gene: TRBV28; CDR3aa: CASSLRQGARTEAFF; CDR3nt: TGTGCCAGCAGTTTAAGGCAGGGGGCGCGGACTGAAGCTTTCTTT
abundance: -; j_gene: TRBJ1-2; d_gene: TRBD1; v_gene: TRBV3-1/TRBV3-2; CDR3aa: CASSQGQGYGYTF; CDR3nt: TGTGCCAGCAGCCAAGGACAGGGATATGGCTACACCTTC
abundance: -; j_gene: TRBJ1-1; d_gene: -; v_gene: TRBV30; CDR3aa: CAWRDQGGTEAFF; CDR3nt: TGTGCCTGGAGGGATCAGGGAGGCACTGAAGCTTTCTTT
abundance: -; j_gene: TRBJ1-1; d_gene: TRBD1; v_gene: TRBV2; CDR3aa: CASRQGLWTEAFF; CDR3nt: TGTGCCAGCAGACAGGGGCTATGGACTGAAGCTTTCTTT
abundance: -; j_gene: TRBJ1-2; d_gene: TRBD1; v_gene: TRBV27; CDR3aa: CASSLFSTGKGGYTF; CDR3nt: TGTGCCAGCAGTTTATTCTCGACAGGGAAAGGTGGCTACACCTTC
abundance: -; j_gene: TRBJ2-1; d_gene: -; v_gene: TRBV6-5; CDR3aa: CASSYSGGAEIEQFF; CDR3nt: TGTGCCAGCAGTTACTCGGGCGGGGCGGAAATTGAGCAGTTCTTC
abundance: -; j_gene: TRBJ2-1; d_gene: TRBD2; v_gene: TRBV24-1; CDR3aa: CATSDGLAGGTYNEQFF; CDR3nt: TGTGCCACCAGTGATGGACTAGCGGGGGGCACCTACAATGAGCAGTTCTTC
abundance: -; j_gene: TRBJ2-2; d_gene: -; v_gene: TRBV7-2; CDR3aa: CASSFPRGTNTGELFF; CDR3nt: TGTGCCAGCAGCTTCCCTCGCGGAACGAACACCGGGGAGCTGTTTTTT
abundance: -; j_gene: TRBJ1-5; d_gene: -; v_gene: TRBV7-2; CDR3aa: CASSSTSAATQHF; CDR3nt: TGTGCCAGCAGCTCCACTAGTGCAGCCACCCAGCATTTT
abundance: -; j_gene: TRBJ2-7; d_gene: -; v_gene: TRBV29-1; CDR3aa: CSAQGTYEQYF; CDR3nt: TGCAGCGCCCAGGGGACCTACGAGCAGTACTTC
abundance: -; j_gene: TRBJ1-2; d_gene: TRBD1; v_gene: TRBV27; CDR3aa: CASRPTGGHGYTF; CDR3nt: TGTGCCAGCAGGCCGACAGGGGGACATGGCTACACCTTC
abundance: -; j_gene: TRBJ2-5; d_gene: TRBD2; v_gene: TRBV3-1/TRBV3-2; CDR3aa: CASSQDRRTSGAITRETQYF; CDR3nt: TGTGCCAGCAGCCAAGATAGACGGACTAGCGGGGCCATTACCCGGGAGACCCAGTACTTC